A selection of T cell receptor beta chains follows, all from one sample in a study of cytotoxic CD8 clonotypes in ibrutinib-treated CLL. The assay was immunoSEQ multiplex PCR, and TCRdb's table has in-frame clones only and misses some. This table holds approximately 210,000 clones, about two thirds found once. This sample comprised PBMCs, obtained after 24 months of ibrutinib treatment. These receptors came from a human donor with chronic lymphocytic leukemia. Both conserved end residues are part of each CDR3. A D gene is named only where the DNA matches it firmly. Not every row has a clone size; where given, it reads once, few, many or a size class.

>NA|TRBJ1-5|NA|TRBV25-1
TGTGCCAGCAGTGGCAGGGGAGGCGGTCAGCCCCAGCATTTT
CASSGRGGGQPQHF
>TRBD2|TRBJ2-7|NA|TRBV11-3
TGTGCCAGCAGCTTAGACTCCTCTAGCGGTCGCGAGCAGTACTTC
CASSLDSSSGREQYF
>NA|TRBJ2-7|NA|TRBV2
TGTGCCACACAAAAGTGGGCAGGGCCGGGGGAGCAGTACTTC
CATQKWAGPGEQYF
>NA|TRBJ2-7|NA|TRBV6-5
TGTGCCAGCACCGGGGGTGGATCCTACGAGCAGTACTTC
CASTGGGSYEQYF
>NA|TRBJ1-4|few|TRBV27
TGTGCCAGCACCCGGGACGCCTATAATGAAAAACTGTTTTTT
CASTRDAYNEKLFF
>TRBD2|TRBJ2-1|few|TRBV2
TGTGCCAGCAAGGGCGGGAGCTCCTACAATGAGCAGTTCTTC
CASKGGSSYNEQFF
>TRBD1|TRBJ1-2|NA|TRBV7-2
TGTGCCAGCAGCTTCGGGACAGGAGTTCGTGGCTACACCTTC
CASSFGTGVRGYTF
>NA|TRBJ2-7|NA|TRBV20-1
TGCAGTGCTAGTCCCACTACTGTGCAGTACTTC
CSASPTTVQYF
>TRBD1|TRBJ2-7|NA|TRBV7-8
TGTGCCAGCAGCTTAGTGAGGGGGCGAAATCCCTACGAGCAGTACTTC
CASSLVRGRNPYEQYF
>TRBD2|TRBJ2-1|NA|TRBV4-1
TGCGCCAGCAGCCCCCTTGGGGTAGCGGGGTACAATGAGCAGTTCTTC
CASSPLGVAGYNEQFF
>NA|TRBJ1-3|NA|TRBV9
TGTGCCAGCAGCGTAGGGGACTATCTCTCTGGAAACACCATATATTTT
CASSVGDYLSGNTIYF
>TRBD1|TRBJ2-7|NA|TRBV6-1
TGTGCCAGCAAACCCGAGACAGGGTCCTACGAGCAGTACTTC
CASKPETGSYEQYF
>NA|TRBJ2-3|NA|TRBV4-3
TGCGCCAGCAGCCGAGGTACGTCTGCCCTTCCAGATACGCAGTATTTT
CASSRGTSALPDTQYF
>TRBD1|TRBJ1-1|NA|TRBV9
TGTGCCAGCAGTGGGACAGGGGGAACTGAAGCTTTCTTT
CASSGTGGTEAFF
>NA|TRBJ2-7|NA|TRBV5-1
TGCGCCAGCGGGGAGGCGGGTACCTACGAGCAGTACTTC
CASGEAGTYEQYF
>NA|TRBJ2-3|NA|TRBV27
TGTGCCAGCAGTTTATCTGGTTGGGACCCCACAGATACGCAGTATTTT
CASSLSGWDPTDTQYF
>TRBD1|TRBJ1-5|NA|TRBV4-3
TGCGCCAGCAGCCAAGGGACAGGGTATCAGCCCCAGCATTTT
CASSQGTGYQPQHF
>NA|TRBJ2-5|NA|TRBV6-5
TGTGCCAGCACCATGGACGGCCAAGAGACCCAGTACTTC
CASTMDGQETQYF
>NA|TRBJ1-1|NA|TRBV5-4
TGTGCCAGCAGCTTGGACGGCCCTTGGTCTGAAGCTTTCTTT
CASSLDGPWSEAFF
>NA|TRBJ2-7|NA|TRBV18
TGTGCCAGCTCACCCGGGCAGTACGAGCAGTACTTC
CASSPGQYEQYF
>TRBD2|TRBJ2-2|NA|TRBV2
TGTGCCAGCAGAGCCTTAGCGGGAGCGTATACCGGGGAGCTGTTTTTT
CASRALAGAYTGELFF
>NA|TRBJ1-6|NA|TRBV28
TGTGCCAGCAGTTTAAGCCCTGGCCATAATTCACCCCTCCACTTT
CASSLSPGHNSPLHF
>NA|TRBJ2-7|NA|TRBV29-1
TGCAGCGTTGGAGAATACGAGCAGTACTTC
CSVGEYEQYF
>NA|TRBJ2-5|NA|TRBV18
TGTGCCAGCTCACCACCATCGAAAGAGACCCAGTACTTC
CASSPPSKETQYF
>NA|TRBJ1-1|few|TRBV28
TGTGCCAGCAGTTTCGGGGGGAGCACTGAAGCTTTCTTT
CASSFGGSTEAFF
>NA|TRBJ2-1|NA|TRBV7-3
TGTGCCAGCAGCTTAATTAGGCTAGCGCCCCAGGAGCAGTTCTTC
CASSLIRLAPQEQFF
>NA|TRBJ2-1|once|TRBV7-8
TGTGCCAGCAGCTTATGGGGAGTAGACCCCGAGGATGAGCAGTTCTTC
CASSLWGVDPEDEQFF
>NA|TRBJ2-3|NA|TRBV7-2
TGTGCCAGCAGCCCCGACCGGGAGAATACGCAGTATTTT
CASSPDRENTQYF
>NA|TRBJ2-7|NA|TRBV4-1
TGCGCCAGCAGCCAAGACGCGCTCTACGAGCAGTACTTC
CASSQDALYEQYF
>NA|TRBJ2-1|NA|TRBV7-3
TGTGCCAGCAGCCTACAGGCCTACAATGAGCAGTTCTTC
CASSLQAYNEQFF
>NA|TRBJ2-3|NA|TRBV2
TGTGCCATTACGTCCCTTAAATCAGCTAGCACAGATACGCAGTATTTT
CAITSLKSASTDTQYF
>NA|TRBJ2-1|NA|TRBV27
TGTGCCAGCAGTTTAGGGCTGGGGGGTTCCAATGAGCAGTTCTTC
CASSLGLGGSNEQFF
>NA|TRBJ1-5|NA|TRBV6-1
TGTGCCAGCAGTCTTTGGGGCAGACAGCCCCAGCATTTT
CASSLWGRQPQHF
>NA|TRBJ2-7|NA|TRBV14
TGTGCCAGCAGCCAAGATAGAGGAACCTACGAGCAGTACTTC
CASSQDRGTYEQYF
>NA|TRBJ2-7|NA|TRBV28
TGTGCCAGCAGTCCCCGGTCGGGCGAGCAGTACTTC
CASSPRSGEQYF
>NA|TRBJ1-4|NA|TRBV19
TGTGCCACCCGGAATAGCGGGGGGCTGACTAATGAAAAACTGTTTTTT
CATRNSGGLTNEKLFF
>TRBD2|TRBJ2-1|once|TRBV4-2
TGTGCCAGCAGCCAAGATCTTGCCCTAGCGGGAGGCAGTGAGCAGTTCTTC
CASSQDLALAGGSEQFF
>NA|TRBJ2-7|NA|TRBV4-1
TGCGCCAGCAGCCGGACCCTTACCTACGAGCAGTACTTC
CASSRTLTYEQYF
>NA|TRBJ2-1|once|TRBV11-3
TGTGCCAGCAGCTCGGGACGATACAATGAGCAGTTCTTC
CASSSGRYNEQFF
>NA|TRBJ2-2|NA|TRBV5-6
TGTGCCAGCAGCTTGTACGGTCATGGGGAGCTGTTTTTT
CASSLYGHGELFF
>NA|TRBJ1-2|NA|TRBV5-4
TGTGCCAGCAGCTTGGGATCGTCCCTGGGGGACTATGGCTACACCTTC
CASSLGSSLGDYGYTF
>NA|TRBJ1-1|NA|TRBV29-1
TGCAGCGTTGAAGGGGGGGGTATGAAGGTGATTAACACTGAAGCTTTCTTT
CSVEGGGMKVINTEAFF
>NA|TRBJ2-6|once|TRBV4-3
TGCGCCAGCAGCCAAGACCTTCCAGCTAAGGTTGGGGCCAACGTCCTGACTTTC
CASSQDLPAKVGANVLTF
>TRBD1|TRBJ2-7|NA|TRBV5-1
TGCGCCAGCAGTTCGACCCTACAGGGGGCGAACGAGCAGTACTTC
CASSSTLQGANEQYF
>NA|TRBJ2-1|NA|TRBV7-6
TGTGCCAGCAGCCCGGCGGACGAGGTGTACTTTGAGCAGTTCTTC
CASSPADEVYFEQFF
>NA|TRBJ2-7|NA|TRBV11-1
TGTGCCAGCAGCTTTGCGGGGATCTACTTCTACGAGCAGTACTTC
CASSFAGIYFYEQYF
>TRBD1|TRBJ2-7|NA|TRBV15
TGTGCCACCAGCAGGAGCCCGGGACAGGGGGCCTACGAGCAGTACTTC
CATSRSPGQGAYEQYF
>NA|TRBJ2-3|few|TRBV7-9
TGTGCCAGCAGCAACTCGCCCAACACAGATACGCAGTATTTT
CASSNSPNTDTQYF
>TRBD2|TRBJ2-1|NA|TRBV4-3
TGCGCCAGCAGCCAAGATGGGAGACTAGCGGGAGGGCCTGAGCAGTTCTTC
CASSQDGRLAGGPEQFF
>NA|TRBJ1-2|few|TRBV7-2
TGTGCCAGCAGCTCACGAAATGACGAGACTGGCGGGTATGGCTACACCTTC
CASSSRNDETGGYGYTF
>NA|TRBJ1-4|NA|TRBV7-9
TGTGCCAGCAGCTTAAGACAGAGTAATGAAAAACTGTTTTTT
CASSLRQSNEKLFF
>NA|TRBJ1-1|NA|TRBV18
TGTGCCAGCTCACCAGGACTTCTGCGGAACACTGAAGCTTTCTTT
CASSPGLLRNTEAFF
>TRBD1|TRBJ1-2|NA|TRBV5-5
TGTGCCAGCAGCTTTGGACAGGGGGCTTATGGCTACACCTTC
CASSFGQGAYGYTF
>TRBD1|TRBJ2-2|NA|TRBV16
TGTGCCAGCACACAAAGGACAGGGAGTACCGGGGAGCTGTTTTTT
CASTQRTGSTGELFF
>TRBD1|TRBJ1-2|NA|TRBV29-1
TGCAGCGTTGAAGACGTGGACAGGGGGCAAAGGAAAGGTGGCTACACCTTC
CSVEDVDRGQRKGGYTF